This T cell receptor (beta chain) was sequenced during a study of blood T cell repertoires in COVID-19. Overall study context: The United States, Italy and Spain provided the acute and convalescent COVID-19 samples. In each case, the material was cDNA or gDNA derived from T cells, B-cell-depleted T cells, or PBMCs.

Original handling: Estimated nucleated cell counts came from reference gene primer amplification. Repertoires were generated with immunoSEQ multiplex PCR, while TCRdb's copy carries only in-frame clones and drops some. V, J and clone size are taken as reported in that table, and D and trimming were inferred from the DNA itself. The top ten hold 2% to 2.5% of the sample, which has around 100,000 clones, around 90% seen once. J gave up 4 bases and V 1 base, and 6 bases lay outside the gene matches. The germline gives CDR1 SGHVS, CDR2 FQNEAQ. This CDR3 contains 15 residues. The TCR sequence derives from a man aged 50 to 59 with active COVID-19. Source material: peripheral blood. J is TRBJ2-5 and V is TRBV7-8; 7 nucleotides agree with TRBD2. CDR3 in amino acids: CASSLVRLAVETQYF. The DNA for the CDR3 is TGTGCCAGCAGCTTAGTTAGGCTAGCGGTAGAGACCCAGTACTTC.